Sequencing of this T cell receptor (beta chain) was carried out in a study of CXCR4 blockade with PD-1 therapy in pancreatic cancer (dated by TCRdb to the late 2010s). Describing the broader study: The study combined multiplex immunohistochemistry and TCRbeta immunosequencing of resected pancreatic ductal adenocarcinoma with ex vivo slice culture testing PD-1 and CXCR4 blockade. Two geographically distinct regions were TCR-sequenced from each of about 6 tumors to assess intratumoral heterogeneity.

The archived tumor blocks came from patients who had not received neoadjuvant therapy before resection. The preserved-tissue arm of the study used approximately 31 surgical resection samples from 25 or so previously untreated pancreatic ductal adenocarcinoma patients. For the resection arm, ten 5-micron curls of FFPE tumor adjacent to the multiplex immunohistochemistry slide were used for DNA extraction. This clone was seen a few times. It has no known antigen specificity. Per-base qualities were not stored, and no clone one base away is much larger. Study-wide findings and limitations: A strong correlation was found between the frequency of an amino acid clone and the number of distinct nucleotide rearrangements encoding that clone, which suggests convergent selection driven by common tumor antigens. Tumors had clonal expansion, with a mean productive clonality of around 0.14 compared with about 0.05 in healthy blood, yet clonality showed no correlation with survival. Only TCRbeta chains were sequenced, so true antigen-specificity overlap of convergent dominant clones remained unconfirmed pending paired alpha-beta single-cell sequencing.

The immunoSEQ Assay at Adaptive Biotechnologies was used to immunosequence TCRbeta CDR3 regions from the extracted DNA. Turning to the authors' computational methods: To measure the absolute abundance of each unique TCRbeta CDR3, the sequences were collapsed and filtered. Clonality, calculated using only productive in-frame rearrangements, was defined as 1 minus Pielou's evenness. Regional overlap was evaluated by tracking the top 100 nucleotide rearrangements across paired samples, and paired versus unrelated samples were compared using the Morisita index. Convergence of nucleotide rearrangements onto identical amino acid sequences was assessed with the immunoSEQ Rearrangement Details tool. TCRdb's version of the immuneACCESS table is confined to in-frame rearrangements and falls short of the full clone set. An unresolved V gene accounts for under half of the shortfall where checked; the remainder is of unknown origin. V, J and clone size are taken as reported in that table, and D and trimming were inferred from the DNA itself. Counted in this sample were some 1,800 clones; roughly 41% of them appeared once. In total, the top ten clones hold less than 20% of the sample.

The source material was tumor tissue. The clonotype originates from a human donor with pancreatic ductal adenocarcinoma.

The bases read TGTGCCAGCAGTCCCTGGGGTCACCAAGAGACCCAGTACTTC. This yields the protein CASSPWGHQETQYF. The chain joins TRBV6-7 to TRBJ2-5, with no confidently assigned D gene. Being an ORF, TRBV6-7 has a function that is uncertain. Between the V and J ends, shortened by 5 bases and 0 bases respectively, the junction contains 10 bases. The CDR3 has 14 amino acids, counting the end cysteine and phenylalanine. Only CDR3 DNA is held: 42 bases, read in frame from base 1.